The present T cell receptor beta chain was sequenced within a study of blood T cells in healthy people across ages. Notes on the study in general: There were more naive CD4+ cells and higher diversity in long-lived donors than in aged donors. The lack of PBMC sorting stopped any conclusive naive versus antigen-experienced comparison.

On this clonotype: Its target is not known.

The germline gives CDR1 SGHTA, CDR2 FQGNSA. The V segment lost 6 bases and the J segment 6 bases; nucleotides outside the gene matches: 5. The CDR3 sequence is 13 residues long. It was with a sample-barcoded 5' primer and a J-beta primer mix that a second PCR of roughly 7 to 11 cycles was run. In TCRdb, the 5' RACE reads were re-called with MiXCR into one record per CDR3 protein. The profile shows approximately 800,000 distinct CDR3 sequences, more than 35% of them singletons. This sequence originates from an elderly man in good health. This rearrangement joins TRBV7-2 to TRBJ1-2; TRBD1 matches at 9 bases. Source material: blood. CDR3 region: CASRPTGGHGYTF. CDR3 nucleotide sequence: TGTGCCAGCAGACCTACAGGGGGCCATGGCTACACCTTC. Supplemented by reference TRBV7-2 and TRBJ1-2, the full variable domain reads GAGVSQSPSNKVTEKGKDVELRCDPISGHTALYWYRQSLGQGLEFLIYFQGNSAPDKSGLPSDRFSAERTGGSVSTLTIQRTQQEDSAVYLCASRPTGGHGYTFGSGTRLTVV.